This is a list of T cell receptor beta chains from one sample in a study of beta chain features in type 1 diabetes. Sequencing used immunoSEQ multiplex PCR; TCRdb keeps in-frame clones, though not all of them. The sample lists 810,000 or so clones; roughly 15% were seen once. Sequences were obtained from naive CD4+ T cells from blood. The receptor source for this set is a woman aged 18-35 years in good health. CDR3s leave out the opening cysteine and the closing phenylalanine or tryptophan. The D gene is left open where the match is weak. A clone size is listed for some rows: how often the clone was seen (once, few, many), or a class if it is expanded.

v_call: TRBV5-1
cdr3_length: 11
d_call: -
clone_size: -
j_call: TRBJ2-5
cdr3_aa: ASRPQVQETQY

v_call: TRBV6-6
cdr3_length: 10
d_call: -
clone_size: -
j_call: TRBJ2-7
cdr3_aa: ASSLQYYEQY

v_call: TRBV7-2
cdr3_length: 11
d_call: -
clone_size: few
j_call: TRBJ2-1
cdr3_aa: ASRTSGYNEQF

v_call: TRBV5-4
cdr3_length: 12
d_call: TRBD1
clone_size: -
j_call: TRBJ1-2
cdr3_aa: ASSLVSGGHGYT

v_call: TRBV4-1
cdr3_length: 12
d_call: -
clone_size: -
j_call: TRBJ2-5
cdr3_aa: ASSQGAAQETQY

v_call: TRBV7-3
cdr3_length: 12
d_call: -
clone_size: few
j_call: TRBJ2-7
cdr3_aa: ASSSGTHGTKQY

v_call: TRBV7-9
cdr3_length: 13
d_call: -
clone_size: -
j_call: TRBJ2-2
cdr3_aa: ASSLTALNTGELF

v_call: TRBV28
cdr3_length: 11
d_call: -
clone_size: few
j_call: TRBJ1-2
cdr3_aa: ASSLIPVYGYT

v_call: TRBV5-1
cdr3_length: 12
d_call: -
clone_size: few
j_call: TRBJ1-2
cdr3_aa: ASSLGTDLWGYT

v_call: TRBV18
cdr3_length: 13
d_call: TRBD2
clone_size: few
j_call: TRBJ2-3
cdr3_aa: ASSPRGGSPDTQY

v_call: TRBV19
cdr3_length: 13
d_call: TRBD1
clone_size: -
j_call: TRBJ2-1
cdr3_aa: ASTPNRGSYNEQF

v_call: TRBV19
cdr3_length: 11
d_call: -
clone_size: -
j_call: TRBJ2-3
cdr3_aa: ASSIGAPDTQY

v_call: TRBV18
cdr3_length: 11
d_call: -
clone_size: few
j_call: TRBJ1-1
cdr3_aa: ASSDNRDHRFF

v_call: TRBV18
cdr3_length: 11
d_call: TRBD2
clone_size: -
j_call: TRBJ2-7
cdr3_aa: ASSPSSGTEQY

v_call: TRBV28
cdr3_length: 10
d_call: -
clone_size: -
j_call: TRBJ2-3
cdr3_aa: ASSIRTDTQY

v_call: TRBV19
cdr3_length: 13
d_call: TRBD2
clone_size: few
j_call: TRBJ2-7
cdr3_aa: ASRTSDTYSYEQY

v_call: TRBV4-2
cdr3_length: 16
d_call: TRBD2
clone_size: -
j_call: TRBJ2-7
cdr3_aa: ASSQVFRLAGADGEQY

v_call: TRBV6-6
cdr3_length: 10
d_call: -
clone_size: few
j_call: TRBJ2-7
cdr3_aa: ASKTGPYEQY

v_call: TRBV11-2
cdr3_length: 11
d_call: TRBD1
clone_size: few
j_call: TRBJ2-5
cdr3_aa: ASRPGQQETQY

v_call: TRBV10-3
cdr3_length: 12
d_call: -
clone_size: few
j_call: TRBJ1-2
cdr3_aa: AISESQGVYGYT

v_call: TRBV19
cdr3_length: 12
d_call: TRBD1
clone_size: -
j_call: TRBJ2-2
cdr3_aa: ASKGGADTGELF

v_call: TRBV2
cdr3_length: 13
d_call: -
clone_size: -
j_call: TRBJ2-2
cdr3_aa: ASSEVGTSTGELF

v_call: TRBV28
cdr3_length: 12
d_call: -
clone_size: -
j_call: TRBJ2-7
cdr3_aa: ASTPTELSYEQY

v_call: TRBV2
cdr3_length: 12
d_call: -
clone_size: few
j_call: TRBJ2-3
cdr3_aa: ASPRGGSTDTQY

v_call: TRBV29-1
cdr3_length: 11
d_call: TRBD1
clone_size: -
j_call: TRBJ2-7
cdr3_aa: SVTGTGPLEQY

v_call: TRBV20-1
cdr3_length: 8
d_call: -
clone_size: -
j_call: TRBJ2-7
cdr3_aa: SASRSEQY

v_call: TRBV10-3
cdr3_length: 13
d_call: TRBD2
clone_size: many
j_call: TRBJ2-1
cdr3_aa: AISEWTSGSDEQF

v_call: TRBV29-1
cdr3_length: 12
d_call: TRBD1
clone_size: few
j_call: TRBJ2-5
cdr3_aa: SVEDRAPQETQY

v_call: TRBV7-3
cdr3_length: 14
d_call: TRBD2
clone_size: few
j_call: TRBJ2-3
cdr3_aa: ASSLGLAGVTDTQY

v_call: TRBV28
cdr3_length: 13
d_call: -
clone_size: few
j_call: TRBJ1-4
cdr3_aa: ASSSPGLPGEKLF

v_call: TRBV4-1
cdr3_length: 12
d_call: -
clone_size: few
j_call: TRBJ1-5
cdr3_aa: ASSQAVSNQPQH

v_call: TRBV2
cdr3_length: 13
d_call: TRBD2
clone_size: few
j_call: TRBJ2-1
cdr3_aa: ASSAGLASYNEQF

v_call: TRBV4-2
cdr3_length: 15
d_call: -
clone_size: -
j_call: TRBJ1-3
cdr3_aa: ASSQSSQGYSGNTIY

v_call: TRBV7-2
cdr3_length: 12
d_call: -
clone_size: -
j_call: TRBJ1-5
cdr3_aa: ASSERTGNQPQH

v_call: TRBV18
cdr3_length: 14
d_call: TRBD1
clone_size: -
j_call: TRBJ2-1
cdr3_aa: ASSTQGTGGFHEQF

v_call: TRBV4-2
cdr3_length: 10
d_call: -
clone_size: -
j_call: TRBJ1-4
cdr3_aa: ASSQVREKLF

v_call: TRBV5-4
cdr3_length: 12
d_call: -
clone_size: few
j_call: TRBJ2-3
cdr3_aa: ASSQKEGTDTQY

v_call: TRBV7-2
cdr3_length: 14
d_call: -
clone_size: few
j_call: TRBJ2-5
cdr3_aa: ASSLGVAGSWETQY

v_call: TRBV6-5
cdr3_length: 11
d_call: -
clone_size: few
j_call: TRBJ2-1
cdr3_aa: ASSSVAHNEQF

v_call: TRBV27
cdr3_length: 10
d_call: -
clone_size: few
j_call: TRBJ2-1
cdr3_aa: ASSFWGNEQF

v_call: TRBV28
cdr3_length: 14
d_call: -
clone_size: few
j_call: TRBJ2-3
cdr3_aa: ASSFQGRGHTDTQY

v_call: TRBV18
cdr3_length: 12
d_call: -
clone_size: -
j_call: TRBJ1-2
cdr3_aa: ASSPSEENYGYT

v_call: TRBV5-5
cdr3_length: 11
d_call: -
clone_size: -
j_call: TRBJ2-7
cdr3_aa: ASSVASSYEQY

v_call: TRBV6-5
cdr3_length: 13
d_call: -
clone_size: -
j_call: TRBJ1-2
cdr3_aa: ASTQTSSGVYGYT